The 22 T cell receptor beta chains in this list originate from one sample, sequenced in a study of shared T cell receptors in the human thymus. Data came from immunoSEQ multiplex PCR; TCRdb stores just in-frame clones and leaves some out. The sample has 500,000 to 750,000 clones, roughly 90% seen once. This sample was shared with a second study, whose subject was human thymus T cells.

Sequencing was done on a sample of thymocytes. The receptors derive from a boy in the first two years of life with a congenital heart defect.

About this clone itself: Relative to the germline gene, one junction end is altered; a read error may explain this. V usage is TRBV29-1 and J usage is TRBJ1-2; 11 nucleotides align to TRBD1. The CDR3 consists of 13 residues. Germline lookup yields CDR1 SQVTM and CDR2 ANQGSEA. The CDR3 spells CSVEGQGAYGYTF. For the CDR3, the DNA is TGCAGCGTCGAAGGACAGGGGGCCTATGGCTACACCTTC.

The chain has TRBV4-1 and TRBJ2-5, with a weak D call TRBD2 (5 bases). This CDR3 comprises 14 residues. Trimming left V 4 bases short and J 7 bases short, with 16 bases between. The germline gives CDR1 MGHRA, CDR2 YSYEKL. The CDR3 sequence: CASSPGLAARTQYF. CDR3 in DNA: TGCGCCAGCAGCCCTGGACTTGCCGCAAGGACCCAGTACTTC.

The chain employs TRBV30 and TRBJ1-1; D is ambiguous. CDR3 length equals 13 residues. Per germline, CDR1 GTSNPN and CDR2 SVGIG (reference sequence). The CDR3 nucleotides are TGTGTCATACGAGGGCAGATGAACACTGAAGCTTTCTTT. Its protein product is CVIRGQMNTEAFF.

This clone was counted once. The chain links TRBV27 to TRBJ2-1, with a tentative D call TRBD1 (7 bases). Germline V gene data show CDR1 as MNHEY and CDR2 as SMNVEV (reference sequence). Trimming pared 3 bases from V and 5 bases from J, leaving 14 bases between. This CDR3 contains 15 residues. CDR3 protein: CASSFRRGAHNEQFF. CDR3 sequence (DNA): TGTGCCAGCAGTTTTCGCAGGGGGGCCCACAATGAGCAGTTCTTC.

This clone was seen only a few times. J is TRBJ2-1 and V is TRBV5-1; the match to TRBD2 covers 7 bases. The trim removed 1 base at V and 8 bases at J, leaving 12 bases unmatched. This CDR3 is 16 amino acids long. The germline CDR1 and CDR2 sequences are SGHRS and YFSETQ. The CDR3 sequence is CASSLRGSGGSDEQFF. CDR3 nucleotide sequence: TGCGCCAGCAGCTTGCGGGGATCGGGGGGATCGGATGAGCAGTTCTTC.

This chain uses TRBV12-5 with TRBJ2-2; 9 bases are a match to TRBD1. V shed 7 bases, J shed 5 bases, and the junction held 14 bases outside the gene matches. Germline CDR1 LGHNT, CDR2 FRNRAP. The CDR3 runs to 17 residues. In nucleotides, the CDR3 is TGTGCTAGTGCCTCCGGTCCGGGACAGGGAAAAACCGGGGAGCTGTTTTTT. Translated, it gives CASASGPGQGKTGELFF.

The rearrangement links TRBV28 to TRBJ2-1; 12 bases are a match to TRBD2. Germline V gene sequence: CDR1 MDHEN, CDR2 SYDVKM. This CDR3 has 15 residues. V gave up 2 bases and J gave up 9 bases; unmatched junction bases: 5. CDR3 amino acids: CASSLLAGGLGEQFF. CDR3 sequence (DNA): TGTGCCAGCAGTTTACTAGCGGGAGGGCTTGGTGAGCAGTTCTTC.

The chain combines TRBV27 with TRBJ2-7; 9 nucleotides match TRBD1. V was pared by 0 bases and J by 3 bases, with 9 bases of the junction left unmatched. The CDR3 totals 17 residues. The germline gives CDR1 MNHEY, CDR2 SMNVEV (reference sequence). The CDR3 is CASSLSTPGQGNYEQYF. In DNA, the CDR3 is TGTGCCAGCAGTTTATCGACCCCGGGACAGGGTAACTACGAGCAGTACTTC.

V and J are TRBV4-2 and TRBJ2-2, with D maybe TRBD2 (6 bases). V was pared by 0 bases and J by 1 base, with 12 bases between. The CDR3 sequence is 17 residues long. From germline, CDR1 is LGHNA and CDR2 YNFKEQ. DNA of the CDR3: TGTGCCAGCAGCCAAGAGGGAGCGGGTCAGAACACCGGGGAGCTGTTTTTT. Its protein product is CASSQEGAGQNTGELFF.

The CDR3 DNA is TGCGCCAGCAGCCACCATAGGGACAGGCGGATTTCTGGAAACACCATATATTTT. Its protein is CASSHHRDRRISGNTIYF. The J gene is TRBJ1-3, the V gene TRBV4-3; TRBD1 agrees at 8 bases. The junction had 11 bases not matched to a gene; V was cut back by 3 bases and J by 1 base. The CDR3 loop spans 18 amino acids. The V gene's germline CDR1 is LGHNA and CDR2 YSLEER.

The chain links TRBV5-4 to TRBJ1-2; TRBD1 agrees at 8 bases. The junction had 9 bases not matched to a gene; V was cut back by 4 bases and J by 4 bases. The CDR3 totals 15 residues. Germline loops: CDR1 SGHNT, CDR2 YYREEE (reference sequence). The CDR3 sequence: CASSRLTGALYGYTF. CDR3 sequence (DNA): TGTGCCAGCAGCCGACTGACAGGGGCGCTCTATGGCTACACCTTC.

CDR3 residues: CASSSRKWEGDEQFF. The CDR3 nucleotides are TGTGCCAGCAGCTCAAGAAAGTGGGAGGGGGATGAGCAGTTCTTC. The chain joins TRBV14 to TRBJ2-1; perhaps TRBD2 as D (7 bases). The CDR3 length is 15 residues. Trimming stripped 5 bases from V and 8 bases from J, with 19 bases between. In germline, CDR1 is SGHDN, CDR2 FVKESK.

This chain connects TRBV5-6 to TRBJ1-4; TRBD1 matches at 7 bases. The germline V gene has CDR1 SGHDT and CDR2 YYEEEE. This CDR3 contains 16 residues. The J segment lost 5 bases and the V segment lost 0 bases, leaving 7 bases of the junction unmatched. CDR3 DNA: TGTGCCAGCAGCTTGGCCAAGGGGGCCCCGAATGAAAAACTGTTTTTT. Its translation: CASSLAKGAPNEKLFF.

CDR3: CASTRGGEKTQYF. CDR3 bases: TGTGCCAGCACTAGGGGGGGGGAGAAGACCCAGTACTTC. The chain is built from TRBV28 and TRBJ2-5; D is possibly TRBD2 (7 bases). The CDR3 loop spans 13 amino acids. V lost 7 bases and J 6 bases, leaving 15 bases between the germline ends. Per the germline V gene, CDR1 is MDHEN and CDR2 is SYDVKM.

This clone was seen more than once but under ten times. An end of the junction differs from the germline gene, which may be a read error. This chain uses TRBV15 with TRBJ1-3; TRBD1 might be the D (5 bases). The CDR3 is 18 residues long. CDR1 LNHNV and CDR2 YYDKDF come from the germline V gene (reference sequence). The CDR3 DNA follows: TGTGCCACCAGCGGAGACCCGCTTGACGGACACTCTGGAAACACCATATATTTT. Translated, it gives CATSGDPLDGHSGNTIYF.

This CDR3 is CASSLGRGSSNEQFF. The CDR3 region has the DNA TGTGCCAGCAGCTTAGGTCGCGGGAGCTCGAATGAGCAGTTCTTC. This chain connects TRBV7-9 to TRBJ2-1; 7 bases map to TRBD2. This CDR3 is 15 amino acids long. Per the germline V gene, CDR1 is SEHNR and CDR2 is FQNEAQ (reference sequence). The trim removed 1 base at V and 7 bases at J, leaving 7 bases unmatched.

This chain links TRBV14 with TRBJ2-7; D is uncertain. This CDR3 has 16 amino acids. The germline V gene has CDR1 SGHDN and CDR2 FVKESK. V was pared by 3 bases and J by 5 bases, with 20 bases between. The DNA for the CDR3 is TGTGCCAGCAGCCAGTACCACAGCCTGGGCCACCACGAGCAGTACTTC. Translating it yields CASSQYHSLGHHEQYF.

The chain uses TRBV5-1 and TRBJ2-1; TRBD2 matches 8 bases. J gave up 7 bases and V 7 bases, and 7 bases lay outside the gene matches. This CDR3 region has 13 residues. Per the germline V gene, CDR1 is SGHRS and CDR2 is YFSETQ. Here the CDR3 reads CASGSSGFNEQFF. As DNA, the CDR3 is TGCGCCAGCGGTTCTAGCGGGTTTAATGAGCAGTTCTTC.

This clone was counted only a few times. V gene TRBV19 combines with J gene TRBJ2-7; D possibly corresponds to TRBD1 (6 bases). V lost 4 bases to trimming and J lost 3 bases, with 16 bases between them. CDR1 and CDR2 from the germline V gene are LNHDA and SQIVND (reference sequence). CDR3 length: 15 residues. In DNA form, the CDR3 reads TGTGCCAGTAGTACCGGACCCACAGGGTACTACGAGCAGTACTTC. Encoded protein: CASSTGPTGYYEQYF.

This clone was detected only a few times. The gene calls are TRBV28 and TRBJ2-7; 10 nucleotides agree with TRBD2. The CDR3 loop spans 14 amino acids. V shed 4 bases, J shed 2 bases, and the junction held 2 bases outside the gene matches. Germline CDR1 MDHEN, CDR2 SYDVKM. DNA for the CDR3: TGTGCCAGCAGTTCTGGACTAGCGGCCTACGAGCAGTACTTC. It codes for CASSSGLAAYEQYF.

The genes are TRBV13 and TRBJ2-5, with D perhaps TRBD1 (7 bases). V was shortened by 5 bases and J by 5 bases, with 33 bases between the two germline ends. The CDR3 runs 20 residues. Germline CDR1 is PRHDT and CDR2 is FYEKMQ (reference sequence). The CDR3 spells CASSLTLRGHRDSVGETQYF. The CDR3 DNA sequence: TGTGCCAGCAGCCTAACCCTAAGGGGGCACCGGGACTCCGTAGGCGAGACCCAGTACTTC.

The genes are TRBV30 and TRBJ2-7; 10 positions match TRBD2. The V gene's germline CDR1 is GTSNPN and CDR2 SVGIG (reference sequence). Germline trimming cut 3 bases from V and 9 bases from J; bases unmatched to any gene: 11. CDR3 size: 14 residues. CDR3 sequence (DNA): TGTGCCTGGAGGGGGGCTAGCGGGAGATTTGGGCAGTACTTC. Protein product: CAWRGASGRFGQYF.